This TCR beta chain was identified during a study of T cells in Graves' hyperthyroidism and ophthalmopathy. The germline V gene has CDR1 MNHEY and CDR2 SVGEGT. This CDR3 is 17 amino acids long. A remark on this clonotype: The junction differs from germline at one of its ends, possibly a read error.

Amplification of TCR beta CDR3 regions was performed using RNA transcripts as template. Initially, a first-round RT-PCR of the TCR CDR3 employed the HTBI primer set. TCRdb fed the multiplex PCR reads into MiXCR, producing one record per CDR3 protein. The sample includes about 590,000 distinct CDR3 sequences, around 14% of them seen just once. Each diagnosis was grounded in clinical symptoms, serum thyroxine and TRAb, thyroid ultrasound, and orbital computed tomography. The origin of this receptor is a woman aged 18-29 years with Graves' ophthalmopathy. V and J are TRBV6-2 or TRBV6-3 and TRBJ2-3, with 8 bases matching TRBD2. The specimen sequenced was blood. The CDR3 DNA follows: TGTGCCAGCAGCTACTCGTACGGGAGGGCCGGTACAGATACGCAGTATTTT. The encoded protein is CASSYSYGRAGTDTQYF.